This TCR beta chain was documented in a study of T cell repertoires in cytomegalovirus infection. Overall study: Carrying CMV and the relevant HLA type showed in public TCR beta signatures.

Germline CDR1 reads MDHEN; CDR2 reads SYDVKM. The CDR3 spans 16 residues. With 3 bases clipped from V and 4 bases from J, the junction kept 9 bases outside the gene matches. Findings of the study overall: HLA-C-restricted TCR beta clonotypes specific for CMV led the ex vivo response. There were carriers of CMV plus the relevant HLA, and cumulative public TCR beta family frequency identified them.

This clonotype turned up a few times. Its antigen is undetermined. In TCRdb, the reads were re-called with MiXCR into one record per CDR3 protein. The sample yields about 740,000 distinct CDR3 sequences, under 40% seen once. V and J are TRBV28 and TRBJ2-3; 8 bases fit TRBD1. This TCR came from a human donor in good health (CMV status not recorded). Some clones in this sample may be carry-over from other donors' samples. What was sequenced was PBMCs. This CDR3 is CASSFLDRERADTQYF. CDR3 DNA: TGTGCCAGCAGTTTTCTGGACAGGGAAAGGGCAGATACGCAGTATTTT.